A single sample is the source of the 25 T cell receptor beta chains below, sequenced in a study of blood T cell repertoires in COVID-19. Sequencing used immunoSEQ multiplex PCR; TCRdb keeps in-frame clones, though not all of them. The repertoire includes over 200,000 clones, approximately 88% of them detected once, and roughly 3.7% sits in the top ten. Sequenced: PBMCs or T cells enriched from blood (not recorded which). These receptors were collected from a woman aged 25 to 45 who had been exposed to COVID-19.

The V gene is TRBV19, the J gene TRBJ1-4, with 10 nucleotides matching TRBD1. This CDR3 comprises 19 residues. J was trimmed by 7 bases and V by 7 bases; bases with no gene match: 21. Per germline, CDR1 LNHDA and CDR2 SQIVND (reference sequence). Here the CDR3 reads CASTTLIDRGRTGSEKLFF. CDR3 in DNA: TGTGCCAGTACCACCCTGATCGACAGGGGGCGGACCGGGAGTGAAAAACTGTTTTTT.

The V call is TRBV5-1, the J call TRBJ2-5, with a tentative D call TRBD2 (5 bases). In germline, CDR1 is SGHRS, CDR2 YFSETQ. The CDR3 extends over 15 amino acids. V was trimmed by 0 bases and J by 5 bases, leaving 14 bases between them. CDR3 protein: CASSLAVRDQETQYF. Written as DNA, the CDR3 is TGCGCCAGCAGCTTGGCCGTGAGGGATCAGGAGACCCAGTACTTC.

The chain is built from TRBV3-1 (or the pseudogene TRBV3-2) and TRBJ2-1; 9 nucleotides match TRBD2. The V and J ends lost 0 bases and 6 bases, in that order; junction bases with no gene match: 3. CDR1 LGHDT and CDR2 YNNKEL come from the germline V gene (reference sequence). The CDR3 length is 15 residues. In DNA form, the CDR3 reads TGTGCCAGCAGCCAAGAGGCGGGAGGGGGCAATGAGCAGTTCTTC. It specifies CASSQEAGGGNEQFF.

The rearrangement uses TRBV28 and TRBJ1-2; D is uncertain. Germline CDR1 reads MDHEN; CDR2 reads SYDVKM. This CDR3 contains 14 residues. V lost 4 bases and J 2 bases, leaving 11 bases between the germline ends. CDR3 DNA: TGTGCCAGCAGTTCCACCCCCGAGAACTATGGCTACACCTTC. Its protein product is CASSSTPENYGYTF.

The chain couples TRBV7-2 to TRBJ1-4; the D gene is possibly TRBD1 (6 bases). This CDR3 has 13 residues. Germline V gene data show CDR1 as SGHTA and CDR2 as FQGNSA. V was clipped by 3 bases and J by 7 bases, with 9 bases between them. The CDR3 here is CASSFYRAEKLFF. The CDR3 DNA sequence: TGTGCCAGCAGCTTTTACAGGGCTGAAAAACTGTTTTTT.

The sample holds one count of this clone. The CDR3 here is CASSQVGEEGYEQYF. For the CDR3, the DNA is TGTGCCAGCAGCCAAGTAGGGGAGGAGGGTTACGAGCAGTACTTC. V is TRBV3-1 (or the pseudogene TRBV3-2) and J is TRBJ2-7; D may be TRBD2 (6 bases). Germline CDR1 and CDR2: LGHDT and YNNKEL (reference sequence). The V gene lost 1 base and the J gene lost 4 bases, with 14 bases spanning the gap. The CDR3 is 15 residues long.

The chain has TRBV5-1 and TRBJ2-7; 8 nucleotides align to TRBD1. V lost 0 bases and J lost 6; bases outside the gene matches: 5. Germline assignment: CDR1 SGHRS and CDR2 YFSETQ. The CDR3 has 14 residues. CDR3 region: CASSLGDRGSEQYF. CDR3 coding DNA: TGCGCCAGCAGCTTGGGTGACAGGGGTAGCGAGCAGTACTTC. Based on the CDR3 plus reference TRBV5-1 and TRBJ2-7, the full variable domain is KAGVTQTPRYLIKTRGQQVTLSCSPISGHRSVSWYQQTPGQGLQFLFEYFSETQRNKGNFPGRFSGRQFSNSRSEMNVSTLELGDSALYLCASSLGDRGSEQYFGPGTRLTVT.

The CDR3 loop reads CASSEPRLAGDNEQFF. The CDR3 DNA sequence: TGCGCCAGCAGTGAGCCCCGACTAGCGGGGGATAATGAGCAGTTCTTC. The chain couples TRBV10-2 to TRBJ2-1; 12 nucleotides agree with TRBD2. The CDR3 totals 16 residues. The J segment lost 7 bases and the V segment lost 2 bases, leaving 6 bases of the junction unmatched. From germline, CDR1 is WSHSY and CDR2 SAAADI.

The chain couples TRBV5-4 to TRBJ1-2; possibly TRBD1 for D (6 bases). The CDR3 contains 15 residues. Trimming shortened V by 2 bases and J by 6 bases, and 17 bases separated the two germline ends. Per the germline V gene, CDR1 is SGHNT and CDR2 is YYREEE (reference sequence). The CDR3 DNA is TGTGCCAGCAGCTTTCGGACAGCGGTGAGGGATGGCTACACCTTC. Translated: CASSFRTAVRDGYTF.

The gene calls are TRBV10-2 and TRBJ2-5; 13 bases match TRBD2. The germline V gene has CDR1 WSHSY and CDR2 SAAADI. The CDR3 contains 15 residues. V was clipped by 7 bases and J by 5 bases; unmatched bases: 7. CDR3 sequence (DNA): TGCGCCAGCATTGATGGACTAGCGGGAGTGGAGACCCAGTACTTC. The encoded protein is CASIDGLAGVETQYF.

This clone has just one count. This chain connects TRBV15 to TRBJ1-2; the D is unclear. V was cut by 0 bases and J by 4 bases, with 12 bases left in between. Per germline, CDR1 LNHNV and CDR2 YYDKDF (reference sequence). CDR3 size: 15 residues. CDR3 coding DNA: TGTGCCACCAGCAGAGATAATGGAGACCTCTATGGCTACACCTTC. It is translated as CATSRDNGDLYGYTF. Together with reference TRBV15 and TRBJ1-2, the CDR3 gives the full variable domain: DAMVIQNPRYQVTQFGKPVTLSCSQTLNHNVMYWYQQKSSQAPKLLFHYYDKDFNNEADTPDNFQSRRPNTSFCFLDIRSPGLGDTAMYLCATSRDNGDLYGYTFGSGTRLTVV.

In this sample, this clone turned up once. The CDR3 DNA sequence: TGTGCCAGCAGGGTCGCCGGGGCCAACGTCCTGACTTTC. It yields the protein CASRVAGANVLTF. The chain links TRBV19 to TRBJ2-6, with TRBD1 as a possible D gene (5 bases). In germline, CDR1 is LNHDA, CDR2 SQIVND (reference sequence). Between the trimmed V and J ends, which lost 9 bases and 4 bases, there was a span of 10 bases. The CDR3 extends over 13 amino acids.

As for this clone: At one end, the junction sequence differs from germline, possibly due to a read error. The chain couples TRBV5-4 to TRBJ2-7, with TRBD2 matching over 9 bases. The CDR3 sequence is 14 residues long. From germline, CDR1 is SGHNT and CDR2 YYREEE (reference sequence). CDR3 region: CASSLELAGYKQYF. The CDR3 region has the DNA TGTGCCAGCAGCTTGGAACTAGCGGGCTACAAGCAGTACTTC.

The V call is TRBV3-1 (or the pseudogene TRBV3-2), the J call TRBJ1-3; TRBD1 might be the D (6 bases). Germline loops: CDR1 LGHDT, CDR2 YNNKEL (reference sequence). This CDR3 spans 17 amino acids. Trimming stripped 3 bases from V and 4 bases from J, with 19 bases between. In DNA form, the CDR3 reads TGTGCCAGCAGCCACTTCATAGGGGGGGCAGAAGGAAACACCATATATTTT. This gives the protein CASSHFIGGAEGNTIYF.

CDR3 sequence (DNA): TGTGCCAGCAGGGCAGTTGCAACTAATGAAAAACTGTTTTTT. This translates into CASRAVATNEKLFF. This chain joins TRBV2 and TRBJ1-4, with D unresolved. Trimming removed 6 bases from V and 0 bases from J, with 8 bases in between. The germline CDR1 and CDR2 sequences are SNHLY and FYNNEI. There are 14 residues in the CDR3.

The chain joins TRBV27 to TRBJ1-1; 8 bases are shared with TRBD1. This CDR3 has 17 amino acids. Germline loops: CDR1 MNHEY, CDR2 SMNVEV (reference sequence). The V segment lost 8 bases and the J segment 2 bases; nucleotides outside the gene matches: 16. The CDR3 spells CASCGLAQGAENTEAFF. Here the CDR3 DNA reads TGTGCCAGCTGTGGACTCGCCCAGGGGGCGGAAAACACTGAAGCTTTCTTT.

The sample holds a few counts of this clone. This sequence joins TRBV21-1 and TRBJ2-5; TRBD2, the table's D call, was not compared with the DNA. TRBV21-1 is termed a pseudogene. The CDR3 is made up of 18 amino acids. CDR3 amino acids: CASSKEVAGGPVPETQYF. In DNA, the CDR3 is TGTGCCAGCAGCAAAGAAGTAGCGGGAGGGCCGGTCCCGGAGACCCAGTACTTC.

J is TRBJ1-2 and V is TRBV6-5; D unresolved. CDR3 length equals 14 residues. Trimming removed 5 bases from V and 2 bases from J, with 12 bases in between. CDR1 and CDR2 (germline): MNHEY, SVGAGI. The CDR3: CASSHIQLNYGYTF. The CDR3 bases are TGTGCCAGCAGTCACATTCAACTAAACTATGGCTACACCTTC.

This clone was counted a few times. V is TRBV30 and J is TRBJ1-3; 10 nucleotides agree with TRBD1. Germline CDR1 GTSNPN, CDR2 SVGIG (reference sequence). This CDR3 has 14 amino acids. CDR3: CASGTGARRNTIYF. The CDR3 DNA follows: TGTGCATCAGGGACAGGGGCTCGGAGAAACACCATATATTTT.

CDR3 protein: CASSATGVAGSPLHF. CDR3 nucleotide sequence: TGTGCCAGCAGCGCGACAGGGGTTGCCGGTTCACCCCTCCACTTT. V gene TRBV9 combines with J gene TRBJ1-6; 8 nucleotides align to TRBD1. J was trimmed by 9 bases and V by 3 bases; bases with no gene match: 8. The CDR3 contains 15 residues. From germline, CDR1 is SGDLS and CDR2 YYNGEE.

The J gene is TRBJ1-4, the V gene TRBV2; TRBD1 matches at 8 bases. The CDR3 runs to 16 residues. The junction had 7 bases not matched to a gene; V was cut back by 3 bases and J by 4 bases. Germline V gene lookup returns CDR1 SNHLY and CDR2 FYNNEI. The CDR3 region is CASSEGRGPNNEKLFF. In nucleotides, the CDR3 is TGTGCCAGCAGTGAGGGCAGGGGGCCTAATAATGAAAAACTGTTTTTT.

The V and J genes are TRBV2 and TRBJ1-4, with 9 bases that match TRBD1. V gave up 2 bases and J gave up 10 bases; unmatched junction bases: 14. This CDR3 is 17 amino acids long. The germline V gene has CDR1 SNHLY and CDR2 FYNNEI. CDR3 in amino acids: CASSERDRVYRAGKLFF. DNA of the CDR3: TGTGCCAGCAGTGAAAGGGACAGGGTCTATCGAGCAGGAAAACTGTTTTTT.

The CDR3 loop is CSVKLRNRGPEKLFF. CDR3 nucleotide sequence: TGCAGCGTTAAGTTAAGGAACAGGGGTCCCGAAAAACTGTTTTTT. The chain recombines TRBV29-1 with TRBJ1-4; 7 nucleotides match TRBD1. J lost 8 bases, V lost 5 bases, and 14 bases had no gene match. In germline, CDR1 is SQVTM, CDR2 ANQGSEA. This CDR3 contains 15 residues.

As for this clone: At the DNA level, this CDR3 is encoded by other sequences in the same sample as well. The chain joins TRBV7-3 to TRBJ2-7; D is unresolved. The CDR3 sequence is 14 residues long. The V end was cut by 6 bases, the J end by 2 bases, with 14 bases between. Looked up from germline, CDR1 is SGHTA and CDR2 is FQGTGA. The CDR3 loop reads CASSLLAGPYEQYF. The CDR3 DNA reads TGTGCCAGCAGTTTACTCGCAGGTCCCTACGAGCAGTACTTC.

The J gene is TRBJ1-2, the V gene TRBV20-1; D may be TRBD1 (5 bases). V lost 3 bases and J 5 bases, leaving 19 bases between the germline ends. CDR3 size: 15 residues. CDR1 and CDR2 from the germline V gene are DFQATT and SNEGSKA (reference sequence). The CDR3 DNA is TGCAGTGCTAGTCCGTCGGGGCTAGCGGGTTATGGCTACACCTTC. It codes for CSASPSGLAGYGYTF.